Described below is a single TCR beta chain sequence and its context. The data derive from a study of blood T cell repertoires in COVID-19. The germline gives CDR1 KGHSH, CDR2 LQKENI. The CDR3 loop spans 15 amino acids. The trim removed 5 bases at V and 1 base at J, leaving 5 bases unmatched. The data were produced by immunoSEQ multiplex PCR, yet TCRdb's version contains in-frame clones alone and is incomplete. There are over 100,000 clones in the sample; 75% to 90% occur only once, and under 30% lies in the top ten. The sequence was obtained from a man between 60 and 75 years old with acute or convalescent COVID-19. What was sequenced was peripheral blood. The chain combines TRBV18 with TRBJ2-1, with 7 bases identical to TRBD2. CDR3: CASSAGTISYNEQFF. The DNA for the CDR3 is TGTGCCAGCTCAGCCGGGACTATTTCCTACAATGAGCAGTTCTTC.